This entry lists 31 T cell receptor beta chains sequenced from one sample in a study of blood T cell repertoires in COVID-19. TCRdb's copy holds only in-frame clones and misses some; the assay was immunoSEQ multiplex PCR. The table records over 150,000 clones, 87% of them present only once. Source material: PBMCs or T cells enriched from blood (not recorded which). Every receptor here comes from a woman younger than 45 who had recovered from COVID-19.

V and J are TRBV4-1 and TRBJ1-5; D may be TRBD1 (6 bases). The V gene's germline CDR1 is MGHRA and CDR2 YSYEKL. V lost 4 bases to trimming and J lost 3 bases, with 10 bases between them. The CDR3 totals 14 residues. CDR3 residues: CASSLGQPNQPQHF. The DNA of the CDR3 is TGCGCCAGCAGCCTGGGACAACCCAATCAGCCCCAGCATTTT.

The chain recombines TRBV2 with TRBJ2-7; D possibly corresponds to TRBD1 (6 bases). This CDR3 has 14 residues. Germline V CDR1 and CDR2: SNHLY, FYNNEI. The CDR3 loop is CVSARRTELYEQYF. The DNA of the CDR3 is TGTGTATCAGCAAGGAGGACAGAATTATACGAGCAGTACTTC.

This chain connects TRBV25-1 to TRBJ2-7; D not resolved. The CDR3 is 13 residues long. Germline CDR1 MGHDK, CDR2 SYGVNS. Trimming pared 8 bases from V and 0 bases from J, leaving 11 bases between. CDR3 residues: CASHDTSSYEQYF. The CDR3 nucleotides read TGTGCCAGCCATGATACGAGCTCCTACGAGCAGTACTTC.

The chain uses TRBV7-2 and TRBJ1-2, with 7 bases aligning to TRBD1. This CDR3 has 14 residues. Looked up from germline, CDR1 is SGHTA and CDR2 is FQGNSA. Trimming took 5 bases from V and 5 from J; bases not matched to a gene: 8. CDR3: CASSPPGQHYGYTF. DNA for the CDR3: TGTGCCAGCAGCCCTCCGGGACAGCATTATGGCTACACCTTC.

The chain uses TRBV27 and TRBJ2-7; TRBD1 matches at 8 bases. Germline V gives CDR1 MNHEY, CDR2 SMNVEV (reference sequence). Trimming at V came to 4 bases and at J to 0 bases, leaving 5 bases not matched to a gene. The CDR3 length is 15 residues. The CDR3 loop reads CASSWDRLSSYEQYF. The DNA for the CDR3 is TGTGCCAGCAGTTGGGACAGGTTAAGCTCCTACGAGCAGTACTTC.

The rearrangement links TRBV5-1 to TRBJ2-2, with 7 bases matching TRBD1. V lost 0 bases and J lost 6; bases outside the gene matches: 5. From germline, CDR1 is SGHRS and CDR2 YFSETQ. CDR3 size: 15 residues. The CDR3 DNA reads as TGCGCCAGCAGCTTGGGGGACAGTTTGTCCGGGGAGCTGTTTTTT. Translating it yields CASSLGDSLSGELFF.

The chain links TRBV27 to TRBJ2-1; possibly TRBD1 for D (7 bases). CDR1 MNHEY and CDR2 SMNVEV come from the germline V gene (reference sequence). CDR3 length equals 15 residues. Between the trimmed V and J ends, which lost 3 bases and 3 bases, there was a span of 12 bases. Here the CDR3 DNA reads TGTGCCAGCAGTTTGGAGGGGGCCTTCTACAATGAGCAGTTCTTC. Its translation: CASSLEGAFYNEQFF.

This clone was seen only once. The V and J genes are TRBV28 and TRBJ1-5; D is possibly TRBD1 (5 bases). The CDR3 covers 14 residues. Germline assignment: CDR1 MDHEN and CDR2 SYDVKM. Deletions cut 6 bases from V and 5 bases from J, with 14 bases between. DNA for the CDR3: TGTGCCAGCAGCTTGGGGGGACTAGATCAGCCCCAGCATTTT. Encoded protein: CASSLGGLDQPQHF.

CDR3 protein: CASSHKTGSSGNTIYF. In DNA, the CDR3 is TGTGCCAGCAGCCACAAGACAGGGTCCTCTGGAAACACCATATATTTT. The rearrangement joins TRBV14 to TRBJ1-3, with TRBD1 identical over 7 bases. This CDR3 spans 16 amino acids. Trimming at V came to 3 bases and at J to 0 bases, leaving 5 bases not matched to a gene. Looked up from germline, CDR1 is SGHDN and CDR2 is FVKESK.

This clone was seen a few times. The chain combines TRBV7-2 with TRBJ1-1; D possibly corresponds to TRBD1 (6 bases). The germline V and J ends were trimmed by 5 bases and 1 base, with 23 bases remaining between them. From germline, CDR1 is SGHTA and CDR2 FQGNSA. The length of the CDR3 is 18 residues. The CDR3 DNA follows: TGTGCCAGCAGCCTGATCGGAGGGGGGGCCAAGCCGAACACTGAAGCTTTCTTT. Its protein product is CASSLIGGGAKPNTEAFF. Complete variable domain (other parts from reference TRBV7-2 and TRBJ1-1): GAGVSQSPSNKVTEKGKDVELRCDPISGHTALYWYRQSLGQGLEFLIYFQGNSAPDKSGLPSDRFSAERTGGSVSTLTIQRTQQEDSAVYLCASSLIGGGAKPNTEAFFGQGTRLTVV.

The rearrangement uses TRBV21-1 and TRBJ2-7; the DNA was not used to check the table's D call, TRBD1. TRBV21-1 constitutes a pseudogene. CDR3 length: 14 amino acids. CDR3 in amino acids: CASSKEGVSYEQYF. CDR3 bases: TGTGCCAGCAGCAAAGAAGGGGTTAGCTACGAGCAGTACTTC.

The chain combines TRBV5-5 with TRBJ1-5; D remains unclear. With 1 base removed from V and 7 bases from J, the gap between germline ends came to 9 bases. Germline loops: CDR1 SGHKS, CDR2 YYEKEE (reference sequence). This CDR3 spans 13 amino acids. CDR3 amino acids: CASSLFPTQPQHF. DNA for the CDR3: TGTGCCAGCAGCTTGTTTCCAACACAGCCCCAGCATTTT.

This rearrangement joins TRBV7-2 to TRBJ2-7; D remains unclear. Trimming stripped 4 bases from V and 3 bases from J, with 10 bases between. Germline CDR1 is SGHTA and CDR2 is FQGNSA. This CDR3 has 13 residues. In DNA form, the CDR3 reads TGTGCCAGCAGCTCTCAAACTCACTACGAGCAGTACTTC. As protein: CASSSQTHYEQYF.

The rearrangement links TRBV19 to TRBJ1-5; D gene ambiguous. The V and J ends lost 1 base and 0 bases respectively, with 10 bases between them. CDR1 and CDR2 (germline): LNHDA, SQIVND (reference sequence). This CDR3 comprises 16 residues. The CDR3 loop reads CASSIGPDSSNQPQHF. The CDR3 bases are TGTGCCAGTAGTATAGGGCCAGACTCTAGCAATCAGCCCCAGCATTTT.

V gene TRBV6-6 combines with J gene TRBJ1-2, with D possibly matching TRBD1 (5 bases). Germline V CDR1 and CDR2: MNHNY, SVGAGI (reference sequence). The CDR3 runs to 15 residues. The V end was cut by 2 bases, the J end by 8 bases, with 18 bases between. In DNA, the CDR3 is TGTGCCAGCAGTTACCAGGTTGCGGGGCGCGAAGGCTACACCTTC. It yields the protein CASSYQVAGREGYTF.

This chain joins TRBV7-8 and TRBJ1-1; D possibly corresponds to TRBD1 (6 bases). The CDR3 covers 17 residues. The ends were cut back, 2 bases at V and 0 bases at J, with 16 bases in the middle. Germline V lookup: CDR1 SGHVS, CDR2 FQNEAQ. The CDR3: CASSLPNTGIMNTEAFF. In DNA, the CDR3 is TGTGCCAGCAGCTTACCTAACACAGGGATTATGAACACTGAAGCTTTCTTT.

This sequence joins TRBV10-1 and TRBJ2-7; 10 bases match TRBD1. V was clipped by 0 bases and J by 6 bases; unmatched bases: 11. Germline-derived CDR1 and CDR2 are WNHNN and SYGVQD (reference sequence). The CDR3 has 17 amino acids. The CDR3, as DNA: TGCGCCAGCAGTGAGTCGTTACATGGGACAGGGGTTTGCGAGCAGTACTTC. Its translation: CASSESLHGTGVCEQYF.

This clone was seen more than once but under ten times. The chain links TRBV3-1 (or the pseudogene TRBV3-2) to TRBJ2-5; TRBD1 matches 9 bases. This CDR3 has 19 amino acids. CDR1 LGHDT and CDR2 YNNKEL come from the germline V gene (reference sequence). The junction had 16 bases not matched to a gene; V was cut back by 1 base and J by 4 bases. The CDR3 DNA sequence: TGTGCCAGCAGCCAAGGGTCGGGGACAGGGTTTTTCACGGGAGAGACCCAGTACTTC. Its translation: CASSQGSGTGFFTGETQYF.

The J gene is TRBJ1-1, the V gene TRBV6-6, with TRBD1 matching over 9 bases. The CDR3 loop spans 14 amino acids. CDR1 is MNHNY and CDR2 is SVGAGI in the germline V gene (reference sequence). V shed 6 bases and J 7 bases; nucleotides not matched to a gene: 9. In DNA, the CDR3 is TGTGCCAGCAGAAGGACAGGGGCTGCCGGTGAAGCTTTCTTT. This encodes CASRRTGAAGEAFF.

This clone was detected only a few times. The chain employs TRBV19 and TRBJ1-2; TRBD1 is a possible D gene (6 bases). The CDR3 is 14 amino acids. The V end lost 4 bases, the J end lost 2 bases, and 11 bases lay between the germline ends. Germline V gene lookup returns CDR1 LNHDA and CDR2 SQIVND (reference sequence). As DNA, the CDR3 is TGTGCCAGTAGTAGAGCAGGGGACAACTATGGCTACACCTTC. This translates into CASSRAGDNYGYTF.

Turning to this clone: The sample has other DNA sequences that encode this CDR3 too. The chain links TRBV5-1 to TRBJ1-1; tentatively, D is TRBD1 (5 bases). This CDR3 contains 15 residues. Germline lookup yields CDR1 SGHRS and CDR2 YFSETQ. The V and J ends lost 6 bases and 0 bases respectively, with 15 bases between them. CDR3 bases: TGCGCCAGCACAAGAACAGGACCCATGAACACTGAAGCTTTCTTT. Protein sequence: CASTRTGPMNTEAFF.

The V gene is TRBV5-6, the J gene TRBJ2-1; D not certain. Germline V gives CDR1 SGHDT, CDR2 YYEEEE. This CDR3 comprises 13 residues. Trimming pared 4 bases from V and 6 bases from J, leaving 11 bases between. CDR3 DNA: TGTGCCAGCAGCCAAACTCCCGCCAATGAGCAGTTCTTC. Translated, it gives CASSQTPANEQFF.

The J gene is TRBJ2-3, the V gene TRBV13, with 7 nucleotides matching TRBD2. Germline lookup yields CDR1 PRHDT and CDR2 FYEKMQ (reference sequence). The CDR3 loop spans 13 amino acids. After removal of 6 bases from V and 3 bases from J, the junction contained 3 bases not matched to a gene. CDR3 DNA: TGTGCCAGCAGTGGGAGGGGTACAGATACGCAGTATTTT. Translating gives CASSGRGTDTQYF.

The rearrangement links TRBV7-2 to TRBJ1-2; D gene uncertain. CDR3 length: 13 amino acids. V dropped 10 bases and J dropped 4 bases, with 16 bases sitting between them. CDR1 is SGHTA, CDR2 FQGNSA, per germline. CDR3 DNA sequence: TGTGCCATTTACGCGGGGAAAGGCTATGGCTACACCTTC. Translation gives CAIYAGKGYGYTF.

The V gene is TRBV30, the J gene TRBJ2-3; 15 bases are shared with TRBD2. V gave up 8 bases and J gave up 3 bases; unmatched junction bases: 3. CDR1 GTSNPN and CDR2 SVGIG come from the germline V gene (reference sequence). The CDR3 covers 14 residues. The CDR3 coding sequence is TGTGCCCGGACTAGCGGGGGGGAGACAGATACGCAGTATTTT. Protein product: CARTSGGETDTQYF.

The chain has TRBV19 and TRBJ2-2, with TRBD2 matching 7 bases. V shed 3 bases and J 6 bases; nucleotides not matched to a gene: 4. Germline V gives CDR1 LNHDA, CDR2 SQIVND (reference sequence). The CDR3 contains 14 residues. The CDR3 nucleotides read TGTGCCAGTAGTATCGGCCGGGGGGCCGGGGAGCTGTTTTTT. Translating it yields CASSIGRGAGELFF. The full variable domain, completed using reference TRBV19 and TRBJ2-2, is DGGITQSPKYLFRKEGQNVTLSCEQNLNHDAMYWYRQDPGQGLRLIYYSQIVNDFQKGDIAEGYSVSREKKESFPLTVTSAQKNPTAFYLCASSIGRGAGELFFGEGSRLTVL.

The chain recombines TRBV7-3 with TRBJ2-2; TRBD2 matches 11 bases. Looked up from germline, CDR1 is SGHTA and CDR2 is FQGTGA. Trimming removed 7 bases from V and 5 bases from J; junction bases left unmatched: 6. The CDR3 is made up of 15 amino acids. The CDR3 loop is CASTQWTSGTGELFF. CDR3 in DNA: TGTGCCAGCACCCAGTGGACTAGCGGGACCGGGGAGCTGTTTTTT.

The chain employs TRBV5-8 and TRBJ2-7; D gene ambiguous. Trimming removed 0 bases at V and 0 bases at J, with 7 bases between. CDR3 size: 14 residues. CDR1 SGHTS and CDR2 YDEGEE come from the germline V gene. The CDR3 DNA is TGTGCCAGCAGCTTGGGAAGCAACTCCTACGAGCAGTACTTC. Its protein product is CASSLGSNSYEQYF. The variable domain in full, with the rest retrieved from reference TRBV5-8 and TRBJ2-7, is EAGVTQSPTHLIKTRGQQATLRCSPISGHTSVYWYQQALGLGLQFLLWYDEGEERNRGNFPPRFSGRQFPNYSSELNVNALELEDSALYLCASSLGSNSYEQYFGPGTRLTVT.

The CDR3 nucleotides read TGTGCCAGCAGATCCGGGAGCACCGGGGAGCTGTTTTTT. Amino acids: CASRSGSTGELFF. The chain joins TRBV14 to TRBJ2-2; TRBD2 is a possible D gene (6 bases). The germline CDR1 and CDR2 sequences are SGHDN and FVKESK. This CDR3 is built from 13 residues. The V gene lost 6 bases and the J gene lost 4 bases, with 9 bases spanning the gap.

The chain recombines TRBV7-9 with TRBJ1-3; 7 bases agree with TRBD1. In germline, CDR1 is SEHNR, CDR2 FQNEAQ (reference sequence). The CDR3 covers 17 residues. The V gene end was trimmed by 5 bases and the J gene end by 0 bases; junction bases not matched to a gene: 10. CDR3: CASSHKWTGHSGNTIYF. CDR3 coding DNA: TGTGCCAGCAGCCATAAGTGGACAGGCCACTCTGGAAACACCATATATTTT.

The gene calls are TRBV6-5 and TRBJ1-6, with 7 positions matching TRBD1. The length of the CDR3 is 15 residues. Trimming removed 8 bases from V and 4 bases from J; junction bases left unmatched: 8. CDR1 and CDR2 (germline): MNHEY, SVGAGI. The CDR3 DNA follows: TGTGCCAGCCAGAAATACAGGGGTTATAATTCACCCCTCCACTTT. Protein product: CASQKYRGYNSPLHF.